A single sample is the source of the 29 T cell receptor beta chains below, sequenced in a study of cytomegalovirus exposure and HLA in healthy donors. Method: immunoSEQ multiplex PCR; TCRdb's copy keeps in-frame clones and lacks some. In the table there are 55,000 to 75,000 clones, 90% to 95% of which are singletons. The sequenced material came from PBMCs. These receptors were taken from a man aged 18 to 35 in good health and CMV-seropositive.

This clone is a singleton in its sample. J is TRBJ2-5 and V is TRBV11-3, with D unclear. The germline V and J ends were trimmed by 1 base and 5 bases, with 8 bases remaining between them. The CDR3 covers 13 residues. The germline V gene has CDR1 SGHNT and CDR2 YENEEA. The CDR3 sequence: CASSLASGETQYF. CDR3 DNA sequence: TGTGCCAGCAGCTTAGCTAGTGGGGAGACCCAGTACTTC.

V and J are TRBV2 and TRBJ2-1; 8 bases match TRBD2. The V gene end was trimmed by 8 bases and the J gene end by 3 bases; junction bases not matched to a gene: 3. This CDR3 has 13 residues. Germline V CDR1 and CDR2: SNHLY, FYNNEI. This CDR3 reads CASGGTSYNEQFF. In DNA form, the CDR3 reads TGTGCCAGCGGGGGGACTAGCTACAATGAGCAGTTCTTC. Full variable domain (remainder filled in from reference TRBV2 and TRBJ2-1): EPEVTQTPSHQVTQMGQEVILRCVPISNHLYFYWYRQILGQKVEFLVSFYNNEISEKSEIFDDQFSVERPDGSNFTLKIRSTKLEDSAMYFCASGGTSYNEQFFGPGTRLTVL.

The CDR3 sequence is CSVVGTGGKLGGYTF. As DNA, the CDR3 is TGCAGCGTTGTTGGGACAGGCGGGAAACTTGGAGGCTACACCTTC. The V call is TRBV29-1, the J call TRBJ1-2; TRBD1 aligns across 8 bases. The CDR3 is 15 amino acids. V was clipped by 4 bases and J by 8 bases; unmatched bases: 15. Per germline, CDR1 SQVTM and CDR2 ANQGSEA.

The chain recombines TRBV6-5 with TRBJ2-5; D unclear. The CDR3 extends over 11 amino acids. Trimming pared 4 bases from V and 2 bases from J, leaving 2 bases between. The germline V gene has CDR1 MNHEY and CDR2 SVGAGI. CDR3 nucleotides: TGTGCCAGCAGTTCTCAAGAGACCCAGTACTTC. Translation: CASSSQETQYF.

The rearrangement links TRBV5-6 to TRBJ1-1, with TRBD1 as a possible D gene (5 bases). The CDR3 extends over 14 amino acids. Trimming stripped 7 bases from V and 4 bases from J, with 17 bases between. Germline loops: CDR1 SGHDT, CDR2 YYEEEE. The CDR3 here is CASLEGWGGTEAFF. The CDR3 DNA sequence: TGTGCCAGCCTGGAGGGATGGGGCGGCACTGAAGCTTTCTTT.

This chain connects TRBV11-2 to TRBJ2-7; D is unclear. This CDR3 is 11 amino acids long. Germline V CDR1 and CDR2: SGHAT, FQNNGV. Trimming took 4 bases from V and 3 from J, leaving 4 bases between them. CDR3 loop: CASSSYYEQYF. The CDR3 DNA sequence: TGTGCCAGCAGCTCCTACTACGAGCAGTACTTC.

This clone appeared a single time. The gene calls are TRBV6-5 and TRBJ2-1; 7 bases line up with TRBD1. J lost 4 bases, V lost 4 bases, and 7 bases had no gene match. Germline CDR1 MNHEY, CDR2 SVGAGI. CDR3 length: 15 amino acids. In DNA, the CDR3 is TGTGCCAGCAGTTTCAGACAGGGAAAGTACAATGAGCAGTTCTTC. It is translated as CASSFRQGKYNEQFF.

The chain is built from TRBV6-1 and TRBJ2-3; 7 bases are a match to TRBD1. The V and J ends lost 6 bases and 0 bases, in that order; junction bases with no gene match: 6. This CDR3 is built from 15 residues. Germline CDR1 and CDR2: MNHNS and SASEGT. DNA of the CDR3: TGTGCCAGCAGGGCCACAGGGGCTAGCACAGATACGCAGTATTTT. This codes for CASRATGASTDTQYF.

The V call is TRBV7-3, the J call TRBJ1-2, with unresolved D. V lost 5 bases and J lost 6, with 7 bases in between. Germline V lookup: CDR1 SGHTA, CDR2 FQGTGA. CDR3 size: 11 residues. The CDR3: CASSLLHGYTF. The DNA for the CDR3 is TGTGCCAGCAGCCTCCTCCATGGCTACACCTTC.

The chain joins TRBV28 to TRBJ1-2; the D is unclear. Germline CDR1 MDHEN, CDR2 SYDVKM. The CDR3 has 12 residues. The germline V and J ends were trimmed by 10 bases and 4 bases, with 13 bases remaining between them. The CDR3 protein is CAITDSGYGYTF. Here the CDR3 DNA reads TGTGCCATAACAGATTCCGGCTATGGCTACACCTTC.

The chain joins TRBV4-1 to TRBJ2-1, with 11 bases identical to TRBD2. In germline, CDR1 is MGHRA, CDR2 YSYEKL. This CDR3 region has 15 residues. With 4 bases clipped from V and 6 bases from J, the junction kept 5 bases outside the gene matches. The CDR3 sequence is CASSPSSGRSNEQFF. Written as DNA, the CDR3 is TGCGCCAGCAGCCCATCTAGCGGGAGGAGCAATGAGCAGTTCTTC.

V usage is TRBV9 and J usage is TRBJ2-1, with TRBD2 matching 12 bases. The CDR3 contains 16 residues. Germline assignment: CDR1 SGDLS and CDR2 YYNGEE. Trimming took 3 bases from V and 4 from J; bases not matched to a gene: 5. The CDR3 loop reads CASSGKTSGRYNEQFF. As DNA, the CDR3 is TGTGCCAGCAGCGGAAAGACTAGCGGGAGATACAATGAGCAGTTCTTC. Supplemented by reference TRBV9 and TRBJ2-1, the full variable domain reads DSGVTQTPKHLITATGQRVTLRCSPRSGDLSVYWYQQSLDQGLQFLIQYYNGEERAKGNILERFSAQQFPDLHSELNLSSLELGDSALYFCASSGKTSGRYNEQFFGPGTRLTVL.

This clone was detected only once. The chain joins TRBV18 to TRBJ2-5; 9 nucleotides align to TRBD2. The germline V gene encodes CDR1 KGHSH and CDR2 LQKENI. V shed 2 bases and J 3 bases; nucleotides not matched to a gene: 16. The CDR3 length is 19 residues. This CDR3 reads CASSPYGTRLAGEEETQYF. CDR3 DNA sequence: TGTGCCAGCTCACCATATGGGACCCGGTTAGCGGGGGAGGAAGAGACCCAGTACTTC.

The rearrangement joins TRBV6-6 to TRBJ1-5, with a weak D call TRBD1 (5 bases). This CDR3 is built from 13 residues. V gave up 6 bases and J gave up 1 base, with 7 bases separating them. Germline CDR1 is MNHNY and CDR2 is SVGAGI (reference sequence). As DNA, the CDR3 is TGTGCCAGCAGGGGACTGAGCAATCAGCCCCAGCATTTT. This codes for CASRGLSNQPQHF.

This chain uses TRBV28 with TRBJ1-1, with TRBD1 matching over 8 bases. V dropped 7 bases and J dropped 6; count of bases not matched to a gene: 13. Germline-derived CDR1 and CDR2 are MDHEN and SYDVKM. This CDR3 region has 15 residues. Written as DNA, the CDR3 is TGTGCCAGCACCGGACGGACAGGGCCGATCGCTGAAGCTTTCTTT. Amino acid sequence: CASTGRTGPIAEAFF.

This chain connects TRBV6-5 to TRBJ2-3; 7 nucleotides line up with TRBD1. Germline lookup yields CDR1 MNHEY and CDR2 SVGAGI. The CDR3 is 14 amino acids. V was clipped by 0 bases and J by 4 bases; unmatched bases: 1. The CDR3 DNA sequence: TGTGCCAGCAGTTACTCGGGGACAGCAGATACGCAGTATTTT. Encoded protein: CASSYSGTADTQYF.

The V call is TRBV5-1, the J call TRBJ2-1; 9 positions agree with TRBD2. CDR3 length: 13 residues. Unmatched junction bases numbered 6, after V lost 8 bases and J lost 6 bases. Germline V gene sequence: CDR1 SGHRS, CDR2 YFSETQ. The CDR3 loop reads CASTVLAGNEQFF. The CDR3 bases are TGCGCCAGTACGGTACTAGCGGGCAATGAGCAGTTCTTC.

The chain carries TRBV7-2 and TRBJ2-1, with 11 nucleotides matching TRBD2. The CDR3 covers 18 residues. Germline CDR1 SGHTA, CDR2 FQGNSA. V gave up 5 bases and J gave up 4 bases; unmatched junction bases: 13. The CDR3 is CASSPHPRLAGTYNEQFF. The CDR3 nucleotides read TGTGCCAGCAGCCCCCACCCTAGACTAGCGGGAACTTACAATGAGCAGTTCTTC.

The CDR3 sequence is CASSIEQATSTDTQYF. The DNA for the CDR3 is TGTGCCAGTAGTATAGAGCAGGCCACTAGCACAGATACGCAGTATTTT. The chain links TRBV19 to TRBJ2-3; D unresolved. V lost 0 bases to trimming and J lost 0 bases, with 10 bases between them. Germline CDR1 and CDR2: LNHDA and SQIVND (reference sequence). The CDR3 has 16 amino acids.

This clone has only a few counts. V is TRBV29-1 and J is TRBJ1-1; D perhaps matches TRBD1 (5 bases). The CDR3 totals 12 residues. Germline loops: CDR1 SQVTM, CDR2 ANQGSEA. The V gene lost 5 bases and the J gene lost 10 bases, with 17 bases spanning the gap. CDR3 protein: CSVSGSGGLAFF. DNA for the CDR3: TGCAGCGTTTCCGGGAGCGGGGGACTAGCTTTCTTT.

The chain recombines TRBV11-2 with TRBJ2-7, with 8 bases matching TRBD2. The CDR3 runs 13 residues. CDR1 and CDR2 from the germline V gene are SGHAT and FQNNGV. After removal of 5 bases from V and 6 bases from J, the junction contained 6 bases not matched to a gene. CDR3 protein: CASSHSGGVEQYF. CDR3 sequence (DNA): TGTGCCAGCAGCCATTCCGGGGGGGTCGAGCAGTACTTC.

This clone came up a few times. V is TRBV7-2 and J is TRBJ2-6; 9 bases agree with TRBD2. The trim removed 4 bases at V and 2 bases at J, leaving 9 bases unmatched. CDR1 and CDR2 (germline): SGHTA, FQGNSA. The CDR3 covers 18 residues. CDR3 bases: TGTGCCAGCAGCTCGAGCCTAGCGGGGCGGGCTGGGGCCAACGTCCTGACTTTC. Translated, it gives CASSSSLAGRAGANVLTF. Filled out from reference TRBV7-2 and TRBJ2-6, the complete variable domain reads GAGVSQSPSNKVTEKGKDVELRCDPISGHTALYWYRQSLGQGLEFLIYFQGNSAPDKSGLPSDRFSAERTGGSVSTLTIQRTQQEDSAVYLCASSSSLAGRAGANVLTFGAGSRLTVL.

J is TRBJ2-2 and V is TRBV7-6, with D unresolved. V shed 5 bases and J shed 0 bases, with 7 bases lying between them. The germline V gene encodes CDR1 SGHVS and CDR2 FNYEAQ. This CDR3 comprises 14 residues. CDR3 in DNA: TGTGCCAGCAGCCCCTCTACGAACACCGGGGAGCTGTTTTTT. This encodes CASSPSTNTGELFF.

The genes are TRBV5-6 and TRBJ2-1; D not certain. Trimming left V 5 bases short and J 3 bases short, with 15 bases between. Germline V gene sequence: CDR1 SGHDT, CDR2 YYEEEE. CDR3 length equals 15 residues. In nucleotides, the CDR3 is TGTGCCAGCAGGAGGTGGGTTGTTGGCTACAATGAGCAGTTCTTC. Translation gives CASRRWVVGYNEQFF.

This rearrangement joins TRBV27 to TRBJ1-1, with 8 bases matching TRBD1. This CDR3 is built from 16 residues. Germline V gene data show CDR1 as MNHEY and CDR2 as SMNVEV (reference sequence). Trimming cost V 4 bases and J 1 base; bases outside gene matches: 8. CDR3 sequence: CASSSHQTGANTEAFF. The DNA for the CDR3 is TGTGCCAGCAGTTCCCACCAGACAGGGGCGAACACTGAAGCTTTCTTT.

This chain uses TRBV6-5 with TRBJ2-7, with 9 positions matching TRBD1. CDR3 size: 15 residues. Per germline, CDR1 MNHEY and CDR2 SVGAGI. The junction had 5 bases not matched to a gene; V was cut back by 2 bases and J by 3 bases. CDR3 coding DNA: TGTGCCAGCAGTTACAAGGGACAGGGTATCTACGAGCAGTACTTC. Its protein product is CASSYKGQGIYEQYF.

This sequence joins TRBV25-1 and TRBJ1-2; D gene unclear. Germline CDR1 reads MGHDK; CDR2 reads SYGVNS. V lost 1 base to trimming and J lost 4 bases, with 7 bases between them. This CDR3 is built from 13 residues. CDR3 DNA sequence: TGTGCCAGCAGTGAATCCAGTATCTATGGCTACACCTTC. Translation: CASSESSIYGYTF.

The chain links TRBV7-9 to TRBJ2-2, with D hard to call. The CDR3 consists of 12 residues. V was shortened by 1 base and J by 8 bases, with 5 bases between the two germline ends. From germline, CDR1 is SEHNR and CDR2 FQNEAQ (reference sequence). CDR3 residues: CASSLVVGELFF. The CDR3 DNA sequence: TGTGCCAGCAGCTTAGTCGTGGGGGAGCTGTTTTTT.

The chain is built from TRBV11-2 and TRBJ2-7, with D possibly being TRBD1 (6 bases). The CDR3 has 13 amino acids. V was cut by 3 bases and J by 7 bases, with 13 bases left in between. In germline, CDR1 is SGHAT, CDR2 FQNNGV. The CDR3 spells CASSFQGPREQYF. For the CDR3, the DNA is TGTGCCAGCAGCTTCCAGGGGCCGAGGGAGCAGTACTTC.